This T cell receptor beta chain was documented in a study of blood T cell repertoires in COVID-19 (dated by TCRdb to between 2020 and 2021). Regarding the complete study: Samples covering the acute and convalescent phases of COVID-19 were provided by collaborators in the United States, Italy and Spain. The material from the prospective study consisted of cDNA or gDNA derived from T cells, B-cell-depleted T cells, or PBMCs. The dataset comprised deeply sampled blood TCRbeta repertoires from subjects exposed to, actively infected with, or recovered from COVID-19. A freely available public database, intended as a resource for researchers studying the immune response to SARS-CoV-2, is where the repertoires were released. The samples were drawn from two sources: the first 160 participants of the ongoing ImmuneRACE study, and fewer than 1,500 subjects contributed by 6 global collaborators. The sample metadata nearly always contained a de-identified subject ID, COVID-19 status, age in years and sex. Where available, HLA class I and class II types were obtained from metadata supplied by the sample provider rather than from assay-based typing.

TCRbeta CDR3 regions were amplified from genomic DNA using the immunoSEQ Assay, a bias-controlled multiplex PCR. The paper's data handling went like this. Nucleated cell counts per sample were estimated from amplification of reference gene primers within the assay. To quantify the absolute abundance of each unique TCRbeta CDR3 rearrangement, sequence reads were collapsed and filtered. For each sample, productive Simpson clonality was calculated by taking the square root of Simpson's diversity index across productive rearrangements. Imported from immuneACCESS, the table was reduced by TCRdb to in-frame sequences with V and J called. These copies leave out some clones; in studies compared against another copy, an unresolved V gene accounts for under half, and the cause of the remainder is not known. That table is the source of V, J and clone size, and D and trimming were worked out from the DNA. Across this sample there are 270,000 or so clones, with about 87% seen only once. Together, the top ten hold around 1.2% of the sample.

Enrolling through a virtual design, the prospective study's participants ranged in age from about 18 to 100 years and lived across more than 20 United States geographic areas. In the prospective study, participants were assigned to cohorts based on the clinical history participants reported in a screening survey and a study questionnaire. Mobile phlebotomists in the prospective study collected whole blood, serum and a nasopharyngeal or oropharyngeal swab from every participant. Prospective study participants could optionally give additional blood draws and questionnaires over a 2-month period. Before DNA extraction, prospective study blood samples were shipped either frozen or at room temperature. CDR1 and CDR2 are drawn from the germline V gene (reference sequence): LNHDA, SQIVND. Trimming removed 3 bases from V and 7 bases from J; the gene matches leave 7 bases unexplained. Spanning cysteine to phenylalanine, the CDR3 consists of 15 amino acids. The read is trimmed to its CDR3 DNA, 45 bases read in frame from base 1.

As to this clone: Its antigen is not yet known. No base qualities exist here, and no much larger clone lies one base off it.

The study at large found these results: The quantity of clinical and demographic metadata differed by source and by participant and was supplied without curation.

The sequence was obtained from a middle-aged woman with acute COVID-19. The rearranged segments are TRBV19 and TRBJ2-2, with 8 middle bases fitting TRBD2. Input material: PBMCs or T cells enriched from blood (not recorded which). In nucleotides, the sequence is TGTGCCAGTAGTATCCCCTGGACTAGCTTCGGGGAGCTGTTTTTT. Protein translation: CASSIPWTSFGELFF.